The 28 T cell receptor beta chains below come from one sample, sequenced in a study of Ad26.COV2.S vaccination and SARS-CoV-2 variants. Described treatment: about 20 received Ad26.COV2.S at low or high dose, single or two shots; about 5 received placebo; per-sample allocation not given. Day 63 following the first vaccine or placebo injection was when the samples were taken. Data came from immunoSEQ multiplex PCR; TCRdb stores just in-frame clones and leaves some out. This table holds a few hundred thousand clones, more than 75% found once. Sequenced here: peripheral blood, sampled in a trial of Ad26.COV2.S vaccine versus placebo. These TCRs come from a person between 18 and 59 years old who received the Ad26.COV2.S COVID-19 vaccine or a placebo.

The chain uses TRBV7-8 and TRBJ1-5, with D uncertain. This CDR3 has 16 amino acids. Germline CDR1 SGHVS, CDR2 FQNEAQ. V lost 0 bases to trimming and J lost 0 bases, with 9 bases between them. CDR3 DNA sequence: TGTGCCAGCAGCTTAGCGCGGGCCGATAGCAATCAGCCCCAGCATTTT. This gives the protein CASSLARADSNQPQHF. The full variable domain, rest sourced from reference TRBV7-8 and TRBJ1-5, is GAGVSQSPRYKVAKRGQDVALRCDPISGHVSLFWYQQALGQGPEFLTYFQNEAQLDKSGLPSDRFFAERPEGSVSTLKIQRTQQEDSAVYLCASSLARADSNQPQHFGDGTRLSIL.

Only a few counts were recorded for this clone. The chain links TRBV5-1 to TRBJ1-6, with TRBD1 identical over 7 bases. Germline CDR1 and CDR2: SGHRS and YFSETQ. The CDR3 covers 14 residues. Trimming removed 4 bases from V and 10 bases from J; junction bases left unmatched: 8. The CDR3 region is CASSLTGINSPLHF. In DNA, the CDR3 is TGCGCCAGCAGCCTGACAGGGATCAACTCACCCCTCCACTTT.

The chain uses TRBV6-1 and TRBJ1-2, with D unclear. The germline gives CDR1 MNHNS, CDR2 SASEGT. The CDR3 contains 14 residues. V was shortened by 2 bases and J by 4 bases, with 11 bases between the two germline ends. CDR3 in DNA: TGTGCCAGCAGTGAATGGATGGATTCCTATGGCTACACCTTC. Encoded protein: CASSEWMDSYGYTF.

This chain connects TRBV10-3 to TRBJ1-2; no firm D call. The germline V gene encodes CDR1 ENHRY and CDR2 SYGVKD. V was trimmed by 8 bases and J by 4 bases, leaving 8 bases between them. The CDR3 runs to 11 residues. CDR3 residues: CAIGSLYGYTF. Here the CDR3 DNA reads TGTGCCATCGGTTCCCTCTATGGCTACACCTTC.

The chain combines TRBV11-2 with TRBJ1-5; possibly TRBD1 for D (6 bases). The ends were cut back, 5 bases at V and 7 bases at J, with 15 bases in the middle. Per the germline V gene, CDR1 is SGHAT and CDR2 is FQNNGV. CDR3 length equals 14 residues. In DNA, the CDR3 is TGTGCCAGCAGCCAAAACAGGGTAGGACAGCCCCAGCATTTT. Protein product: CASSQNRVGQPQHF.

This clone was recorded only once. The V gene is TRBV29-1, the J gene TRBJ2-1; D is undetermined. V was shortened by 3 bases and J by 6 bases, with 9 bases between the two germline ends. The CDR3 has 12 amino acids. Per the germline V gene, CDR1 is SQVTM and CDR2 is ANQGSEA. DNA of the CDR3: TGCAGCGTTGATGGGTCAGTCAATGAGCAGTTCTTC. It yields the protein CSVDGSVNEQFF.

The CDR3 loop reads CASSLNQLSPLHF. CDR3 coding DNA: TGTGCCAGCAGCTTAAACCAGCTTTCACCCCTCCACTTT. The chain links TRBV11-3 to TRBJ1-6; no firm D call. CDR1 SGHNT and CDR2 YENEEA come from the germline V gene. CDR3 length: 13 amino acids. V was pared by 2 bases and J by 9 bases, with 8 bases between. The whole variable domain, filled in from reference TRBV11-3 and TRBJ1-6, reads EAGVVQSPRYKIIEKKQPVAFWCNPISGHNTLYWYLQNLGQGPELLIRYENEEAVDDSQLPKDRFSAERLKGVDSTLKIQPAELGDSAVYLCASSLNQLSPLHFGNGTRLTVT.

The genes are TRBV6-4 and TRBJ1-1, with unresolved D. The V gene's germline CDR1 is MRHNA and CDR2 SNTAGT. Between the trimmed V and J ends, which lost 4 bases and 3 bases, there was a span of 12 bases. This CDR3 is built from 14 residues. DNA of the CDR3: TGTGCCAGCAGTGCTAGGGCCACAGACACTGAAGCTTTCTTT. This sequence encodes CASSARATDTEAFF.

This clone was seen only once. The chain recombines TRBV19 with TRBJ1-2; D is unclear. The CDR3 contains 14 residues. Per the germline V gene, CDR1 is LNHDA and CDR2 is SQIVND (reference sequence). Trimming pared 11 bases from V and 1 base from J, leaving 17 bases between. CDR3 nucleotide sequence: TGTGCCCCCCCACCCCCTGAGGGTAACTATGGCTACACCTTC. Protein sequence: CAPPPPEGNYGYTF. Full variable domain (outside the CDR3, taken from reference TRBV19 and TRBJ1-2): DGGITQSPKYLFRKEGQNVTLSCEQNLNHDAMYWYRQDPGQGLRLIYYSQIVNDFQKGDIAEGYSVSREKKESFPLTVTSAQKNPTAFYLCAPPPPEGNYGYTFGSGTRLTVV.

The gene calls are TRBV5-1 and TRBJ2-7, with D perhaps TRBD1 or TRBD2 (6 bases each). The CDR3 is 14 residues long. Trimming removed 4 bases from V and 4 bases from J, with 15 bases in between. Looked up from germline, CDR1 is SGHRS and CDR2 is YFSETQ. CDR3 bases: TGCGCCAGCAGCACTGAAGGGGGGTTGTACGAGCAGTACTTC. Residues: CASSTEGGLYEQYF.

CDR3 nucleotide sequence: TGTGCCAGCAGCTTGTCTGACCCGAAAGATCAGCCCCAGCATTTT. Its protein product is CASSLSDPKDQPQHF. V and J are TRBV5-8 and TRBJ1-5, with D uncertain. Germline V gene data show CDR1 as SGHTS and CDR2 as YDEGEE. This CDR3 contains 15 residues. The germline V and J ends were trimmed by 1 base and 5 bases, with 13 bases remaining between them.

J is TRBJ2-5 and V is TRBV2, with D uncertain. The CDR3 loop spans 13 amino acids. Trimming took off 4 bases at V and 3 bases at J, with 9 bases between the two ends. Germline V lookup: CDR1 SNHLY, CDR2 FYNNEI. CDR3 region: CASSAISKETQYF. CDR3 bases: TGTGCCAGCAGTGCGATCAGTAAAGAGACCCAGTACTTC.

The rearrangement links TRBV30 to TRBJ2-7, with D hard to call. This CDR3 has 13 residues. CDR1 is GTSNPN, CDR2 SVGIG, per germline (reference sequence). With 0 bases removed from V and 2 bases from J, the gap between germline ends came to 8 bases. The CDR3 reads CAWSVYGPYEQYF. The CDR3 DNA follows: TGTGCCTGGAGTGTCTACGGGCCCTACGAGCAGTACTTC.

A few counts support this clone. The rearrangement uses TRBV15 and TRBJ1-2, with 7 bases lining up with TRBD1. V was pared by 2 bases and J by 6 bases, with 6 bases of the junction left unmatched. The CDR3 runs 14 residues. The V gene's germline CDR1 is LNHNV and CDR2 YYDKDF (reference sequence). CDR3 sequence (DNA): TGTGCCACCAGCAGATCAGACAGGGCCAATGGCTACACCTTC. This codes for CATSRSDRANGYTF. Filled out from reference TRBV15 and TRBJ1-2, the complete variable domain reads DAMVIQNPRYQVTQFGKPVTLSCSQTLNHNVMYWYQQKSSQAPKLLFHYYDKDFNNEADTPDNFQSRRPNTSFCFLDIRSPGLGDTAMYLCATSRSDRANGYTFGSGTRLTVV.

The J gene is TRBJ2-7, the V gene TRBV4-2, with D unclear. The CDR3 is 15 amino acids. Germline V CDR1 and CDR2: LGHNA, YNFKEQ. The V gene lost 0 bases and the J gene lost 5 bases, with 14 bases spanning the gap. The CDR3 region has the DNA TGTGCCAGCAGCCAAGAATCGGGTAGCTGGAACGAGCAGTACTTC. It specifies CASSQESGSWNEQYF.

The chain couples TRBV7-3 to TRBJ2-2; 8 nucleotides align to TRBD1. Germline CDR1 and CDR2: SGHTA and FQGTGA. The V gene end was trimmed by 3 bases and the J gene end by 6 bases; junction bases not matched to a gene: 6. The CDR3 totals 15 residues. CDR3 sequence: CASSLSQGAPGELFF. The DNA for the CDR3 is TGTGCCAGCAGCTTGTCCCAGGGGGCCCCCGGGGAGCTGTTTTTT.

The chain joins TRBV19 to TRBJ1-5; D is unclear. V lost 8 bases and J lost 5, with 4 bases in between. Germline V gives CDR1 LNHDA, CDR2 SQIVND (reference sequence). The CDR3 has 10 amino acids. The CDR3 bases are TGTGCCAGTGGATATCAGCCCCAGCATTTT. It encodes CASGYQPQHF.

This clone is a singleton in its sample. The chain combines TRBV2 with TRBJ2-3; 9 nucleotides line up with TRBD1. Germline CDR1 and CDR2: SNHLY and FYNNEI. The V gene end was trimmed by 1 base and the J gene end by 3 bases; junction bases not matched to a gene: 2. This CDR3 region has 15 residues. CDR3 in DNA: TGTGCCAGCAGTGAAGAACAGGGGGCAACAGATACGCAGTATTTT. Its protein product is CASSEEQGATDTQYF. Complete variable domain (other parts from reference TRBV2 and TRBJ2-3): EPEVTQTPSHQVTQMGQEVILRCVPISNHLYFYWYRQILGQKVEFLVSFYNNEISEKSEIFDDQFSVERPDGSNFTLKIRSTKLEDSAMYFCASSEEQGATDTQYFGPGTRLTVL.

This chain joins TRBV5-1 and TRBJ1-3; no clear D. The CDR3 is 16 residues long. Trimming removed 0 bases from V and 4 bases from J, with 14 bases in between. Germline lookup yields CDR1 SGHRS and CDR2 YFSETQ. The DNA for the CDR3 is TGCGCCAGCAGCTTGGACTTACGGGAATCCGGAAACACCATATATTTT. It translates to CASSLDLRESGNTIYF. Filled out from reference TRBV5-1 and TRBJ1-3, the complete variable domain reads KAGVTQTPRYLIKTRGQQVTLSCSPISGHRSVSWYQQTPGQGLQFLFEYFSETQRNKGNFPGRFSGRQFSNSRSEMNVSTLELGDSALYLCASSLDLRESGNTIYFGEGSWLTVV.

V and J are TRBV12-5 and TRBJ1-1, with 8 bases lining up with TRBD1. Germline CDR1 reads LGHNT; CDR2 reads FRNRAP. The junction had 9 bases not matched to a gene; V was cut back by 5 bases and J by 1 base. The length of the CDR3 is 16 residues. CDR3 in amino acids: CASGLRQGRRNTEAFF. CDR3 nucleotides: TGTGCTAGTGGTCTTAGACAGGGGCGAAGGAACACTGAAGCTTTCTTT.

The chain links TRBV6-2 or TRBV6-3 to TRBJ2-5; D ambiguous. V gave up 2 bases and J gave up 5 bases, with 15 bases separating them. CDR3 length equals 15 residues. In germline, CDR1 is MNHEY, CDR2 SVGEGT. In DNA, the CDR3 is TGTGCCAGCAGTTACGGCGCTAGAGATTCGGAGACCCAGTACTTC. It specifies CASSYGARDSETQYF.

As DNA, the CDR3 is TGCGCCAGCAGCCAGAGGGACAGCTATAACTATGGCTACACCTTC. Translating gives CASSQRDSYNYGYTF. The chain links TRBV4-1 to TRBJ1-2; 7 bases align to TRBD1. Germline V gene lookup returns CDR1 MGHRA and CDR2 YSYEKL. V trimming: 3 bases; J trimming: 1 base; junction bases outside the gene matches: 5. This CDR3 has 15 amino acids.

This rearrangement joins TRBV6-5 to TRBJ2-7; no firm D call. Germline CDR1 is MNHEY and CDR2 is SVGAGI. This CDR3 has 15 residues. V lost 0 bases to trimming and J lost 0 bases, with 9 bases between them. The DNA for the CDR3 is TGTGCCAGCAGTTACTCACGGGTTAGCTCCTACGAGCAGTACTTC. Translation gives CASSYSRVSSYEQYF.

V and J are TRBV5-8 and TRBJ1-1, with D tentatively TRBD1 (5 bases). Trimming removed 3 bases from V and 10 bases from J, with 13 bases in between. Germline loops: CDR1 SGHTS, CDR2 YDEGEE. The CDR3 runs to 12 residues. Here the CDR3 reads CASSSPGPGAFF. In nucleotides, the CDR3 is TGTGCCAGCAGCTCTCCGGGACCTGGAGCTTTCTTT.

The CDR3 spells CASSHLLGDTEAFF. For the CDR3, the DNA is TGTGCCAGCAGCCATCTCCTGGGGGACACTGAAGCTTTCTTT. The chain combines TRBV4-2 with TRBJ1-1, with D tentatively TRBD1 (5 bases). CDR3 size: 14 residues. Germline lookup yields CDR1 LGHNA and CDR2 YNFKEQ. V shed 3 bases and J shed 3 bases, with 11 bases lying between them.

This clone was picked up a small number of times. In the same sample, other DNA sequences code for this CDR3. The genes are TRBV5-8 and TRBJ1-1; 7 nucleotides align to TRBD1. This CDR3 spans 14 amino acids. CDR1 and CDR2 (germline): SGHTS, YDEGEE. V trimming: 0 bases; J trimming: 2 bases; junction bases outside the gene matches: 1. The CDR3 nucleotides read TGTGCCAGCAGCTTGGACAGGGGCAACACTGAAGCTTTCTTT. As protein: CASSLDRGNTEAFF.

The chain carries TRBV11-3 and TRBJ1-4; D is undetermined. V was cut by 1 base and J by 7 bases, with 7 bases left in between. Germline-derived CDR1 and CDR2 are SGHNT and YENEEA. The CDR3 spans 13 residues. CDR3: CASSLGVGEKLFF. The CDR3 DNA reads as TGTGCCAGCAGCTTAGGAGTGGGTGAAAAACTGTTTTTT.

The chain carries TRBV2 and TRBJ2-3; 8 positions match TRBD1. Germline V lookup: CDR1 SNHLY, CDR2 FYNNEI. The CDR3 totals 14 residues. The junction had 3 bases not matched to a gene; V was cut back by 5 bases and J by 2 bases. CDR3 coding DNA: TGTGCCAGCAGTACAGGGGGGTCCACAGATACGCAGTATTTT. Translating it yields CASSTGGSTDTQYF.